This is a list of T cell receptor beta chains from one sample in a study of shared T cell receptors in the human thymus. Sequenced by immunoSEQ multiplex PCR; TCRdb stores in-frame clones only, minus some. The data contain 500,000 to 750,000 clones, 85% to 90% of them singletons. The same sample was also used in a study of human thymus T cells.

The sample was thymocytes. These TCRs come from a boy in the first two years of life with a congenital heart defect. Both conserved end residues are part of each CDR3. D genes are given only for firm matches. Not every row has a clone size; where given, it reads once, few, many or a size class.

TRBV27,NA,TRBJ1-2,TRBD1,CASSMNRGPNYGYTF,TGTGCCAGCAGTATGAACAGGGGTCCTAACTATGGCTACACCTTC
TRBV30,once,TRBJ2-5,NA,CAWSQSGGETQYF,TGTGCCTGGAGTCAAAGCGGCGGGGAGACCCAGTACTTC
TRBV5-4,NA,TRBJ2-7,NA,CASRQGPGGDGSYEQYF,TGTGCCAGCAGACAGGGGCCGGGAGGGGATGGCTCCTACGAGCAGTACTTC
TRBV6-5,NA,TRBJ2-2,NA,CASNPGTGELFF,TGTGCCAGCAACCCCGGGACCGGGGAGCTGTTTTTT
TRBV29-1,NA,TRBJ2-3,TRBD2,CSDLAGEEDTQYF,TGCAGCGATCTAGCGGGAGAGGAAGATACGCAGTATTTT
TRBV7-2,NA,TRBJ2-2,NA,CASSSSGAGTGELFF,TGTGCCAGCAGCTCGTCCGGGGCGGGGACCGGGGAGCTGTTTTTT
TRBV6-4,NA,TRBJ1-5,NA,CASSHYHFTTGLSNQPQHF,TGTGCCAGCAGCCACTACCACTTCACTACAGGGCTGAGTAATCAGCCCCAGCATTTT
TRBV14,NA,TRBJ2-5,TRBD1,CASSQVAGTGGEETQYF,TGTGCCAGCAGCCAAGTCGCCGGGACAGGGGGCGAGGAGACCCAGTACTTC
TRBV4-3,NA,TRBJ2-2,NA,CASSQVKSHRDTPGELFF,TGCGCCAGCAGCCAAGTAAAAAGCCACCGGGACACCCCCGGGGAGCTGTTTTTT
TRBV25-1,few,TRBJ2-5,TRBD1,CASSEGTDLQETQYF,TGTGCCAGCAGTGAAGGGACAGACCTCCAAGAGACCCAGTACTTC
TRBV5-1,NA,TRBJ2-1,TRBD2,CASSLDPRTSGSMDEQFF,TGCGCCAGCAGCTTGGACCCTCGGACTAGCGGGAGTATGGATGAGCAGTTCTTC
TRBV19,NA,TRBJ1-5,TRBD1,CASSKGQGVSQPQHF,TGTGCCAGTAGTAAAGGACAGGGAGTTAGTCAGCCCCAGCATTTT
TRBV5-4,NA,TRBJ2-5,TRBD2,CASSLADVASGRQETQYF,TGTGCCAGCAGCTTGGCCGACGTGGCTAGCGGGAGGCAAGAGACCCAGTACTTC
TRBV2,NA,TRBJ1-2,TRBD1,CASSEQGVVSGYTF,TGTGCCAGCAGTGAACAGGGGGTTGTCTCTGGCTACACCTTC
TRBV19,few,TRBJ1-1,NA,CASARSKNTEAFF,TGTGCCAGTGCTCGGTCCAAGAACACTGAAGCTTTCTTT
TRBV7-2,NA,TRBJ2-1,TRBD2,CASSFRSGRTYNEQFF,TGTGCCAGCAGCTTCCGGAGCGGGAGGACCTACAATGAGCAGTTCTTC
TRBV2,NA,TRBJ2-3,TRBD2,CASRVEIAGGTDTQYF,TGTGCCAGCAGGGTAGAGATAGCGGGGGGCACAGATACGCAGTATTTT
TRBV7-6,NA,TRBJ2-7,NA,CASSDQLSWGPTSYEQYF,TGTGCCAGCAGCGACCAGTTGAGTTGGGGGCCGACCTCCTACGAGCAGTACTTC
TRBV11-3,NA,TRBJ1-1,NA,CASSLEGRAMNTEAFF,TGTGCCAGCAGCTTAGAAGGCAGGGCCATGAACACTGAAGCTTTCTTT
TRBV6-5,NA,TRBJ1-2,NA,CAARSRTINYGYTF,TGTGCCGCCCGGTCCAGGACAATCAACTATGGCTACACCTTC
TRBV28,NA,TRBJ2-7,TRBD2,CASSGDPGLAEHAYEQYF,TGTGCCAGCAGTGGGGATCCGGGACTAGCGGAGCATGCCTACGAGCAGTACTTC
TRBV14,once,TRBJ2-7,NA,CASSQEAHDSYEQYF,TGTGCCAGCAGCCAAGAGGCCCACGACTCCTACGAGCAGTACTTC
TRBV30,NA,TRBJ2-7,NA,CAWSVGSSYEQYF,TGTGCCTGGAGTGTCGGGAGCTCCTACGAGCAGTACTTC
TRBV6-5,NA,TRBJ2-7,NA,CASSARTEFLNEQYF,TGTGCCAGCAGTGCCCGGACAGAGTTTCTCAACGAGCAGTACTTC
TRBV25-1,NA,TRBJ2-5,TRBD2,CASSEFGGRQETQYF,TGTGCCAGCAGTGAATTCGGCGGGAGACAAGAGACCCAGTACTTC
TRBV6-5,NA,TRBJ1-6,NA,CASSSRGYSPLHF,TGTGCCAGCAGTTCCCGGGGGTATTCACCCCTCCACTTT
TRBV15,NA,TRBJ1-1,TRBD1,CATSGGTVEAFF,TGTGCCACCAGCGGCGGGACAGTTGAAGCTTTCTTT
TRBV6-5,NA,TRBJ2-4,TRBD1,CASSYSQQGTKNIQYF,TGTGCCAGCAGTTACTCGCAACAGGGGACCAAAAACATTCAGTACTTC
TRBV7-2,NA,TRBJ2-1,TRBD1,CASSLAPGQSSYNEQFF,TGTGCCAGCAGCTTAGCCCCGGGACAGAGCTCCTACAATGAGCAGTTCTTC
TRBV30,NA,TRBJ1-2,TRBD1,CAWSVPQTGGDYGYTF,TGTGCCTGGAGTGTACCCCAGACAGGGGGCGACTATGGCTACACCTTC
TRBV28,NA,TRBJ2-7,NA,CASRSGGPSFGEQYF,TGTGCCAGCAGGTCGGGGGGCCCGTCTTTCGGCGAGCAGTACTTC
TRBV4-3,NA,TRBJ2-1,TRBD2,CASSQDPGLAGGRSYNEQFF,TGCGCCAGCAGCCAAGATCCCGGACTAGCGGGAGGGCGCTCCTACAATGAGCAGTTCTTC
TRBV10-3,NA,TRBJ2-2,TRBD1,CAISEEGQGDTGELFF,TGTGCCATCAGTGAGGAGGGACAGGGCGACACCGGGGAGCTGTTTTTT
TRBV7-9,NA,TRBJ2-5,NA,CASSLLGGQETQYF,TGTGCCAGCAGCTTACTAGGGGGTCAAGAGACCCAGTACTTC
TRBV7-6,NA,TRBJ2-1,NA,CASSLFPLPGLGSYNEQFF,TGTGCCAGCAGCTTATTCCCCCTGCCGGGTTTGGGCTCCTACAATGAGCAGTTCTTC
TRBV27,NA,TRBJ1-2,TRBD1,CASSRTGTGNGYTF,TGTGCCAGCAGTCGAACCGGGACAGGGAACGGCTACACCTTC
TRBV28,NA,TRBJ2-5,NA,CASSEQALQETQYF,TGTGCCAGCAGCGAACAGGCTCTCCAAGAGACCCAGTACTTC
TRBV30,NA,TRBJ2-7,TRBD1,CARWDRASYEQYF,TGTGCCCGATGGGACAGGGCATCCTACGAGCAGTACTTC
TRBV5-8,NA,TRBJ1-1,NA,CASSLVQDRNTEAFF,TGTGCCAGCAGCTTGGTTCAGGACAGGAACACTGAAGCTTTCTTT
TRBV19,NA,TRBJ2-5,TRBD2,CASSIAGGRECETQYF,TGTGCCAGTAGTATTGCGGGAGGGCGGGAATGCGAGACCCAGTACTTC
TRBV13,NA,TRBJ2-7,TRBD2,CASSPGLANIRDEQYF,TGTGCCAGCAGCCCGGGACTAGCCAACATTCGGGACGAGCAGTACTTC
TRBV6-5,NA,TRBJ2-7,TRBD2,CASSYSTSGVYEQYF,TGTGCCAGCAGTTACTCCACTAGCGGGGTCTACGAGCAGTACTTC
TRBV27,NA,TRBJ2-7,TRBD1,CASSGTGVNEQYF,TGTGCCAGCAGTGGAACAGGGGTCAACGAGCAGTACTTC
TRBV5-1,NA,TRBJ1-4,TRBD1,CASSEGTALDEKLFF,TGCGCCAGCAGCGAGGGGACAGCTTTGGATGAAAAACTGTTTTTT
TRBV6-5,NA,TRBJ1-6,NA,CASSYDRDNSPLHF,TGTGCCAGCAGTTACGACAGAGATAATTCACCCCTCCACTTT
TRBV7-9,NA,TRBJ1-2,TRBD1,CASSLVGVRGRYGYTF,TGTGCCAGCAGCTTAGTAGGGGTGAGGGGGCGTTATGGCTACACCTTC
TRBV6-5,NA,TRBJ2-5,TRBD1,CATRQGRETQYF,TGTGCCACACGACAGGGGCGGGAGACCCAGTACTTC
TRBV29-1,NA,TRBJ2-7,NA,CSAQTTYEQYF,TGCAGCGCACAGACGACCTACGAGCAGTACTTC
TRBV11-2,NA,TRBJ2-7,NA,CASSSPRDYEQYF,TGTGCCAGCAGCTCCCCCAGGGATTACGAGCAGTACTTC
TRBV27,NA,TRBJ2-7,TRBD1,CASRRTGNRYEQYF,TGTGCCAGCAGACGGACAGGAAACCGCTACGAGCAGTACTTC
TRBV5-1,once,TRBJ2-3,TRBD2,CASSCSLADPAFGDTQYF,TGCGCCAGCAGCTGCTCACTAGCGGACCCCGCGTTCGGAGATACGCAGTATTTT
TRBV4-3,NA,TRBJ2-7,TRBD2,CASSQGFPGLAETYEQYF,TGCGCCAGCAGCCAAGGGTTCCCGGGACTAGCGGAAACCTACGAGCAGTACTTC
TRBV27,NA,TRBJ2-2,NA,CASIGRTVPGELFF,TGTGCCAGCATCGGGAGGACAGTGCCCGGGGAGCTGTTTTTT
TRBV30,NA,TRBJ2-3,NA,CAWSSRQKQSTDTQYF,TGTGCCTGGAGTTCCCGACAGAAACAAAGCACAGATACGCAGTATTTT
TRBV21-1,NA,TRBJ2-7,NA,CASSRTGAYEQYF,TGTGCCAGCAGCCGAACAGGGGCCTACGAGCAGTACTTC
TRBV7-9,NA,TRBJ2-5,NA,CASSRRLRETQYF,TGTGCCAGCAGTCGCCGACTCCGGGAGACCCAGTACTTC
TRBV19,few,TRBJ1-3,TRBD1,CASSPGTGCPSRGNTIYF,TGTGCCAGTAGCCCCGGGACAGGGTGCCCATCGCGGGGAAACACCATATATTTT
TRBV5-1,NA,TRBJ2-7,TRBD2,CASPGTSGNPRTYEQYF,TGCGCCAGCCCGGGGACTAGCGGGAATCCACGGACCTACGAGCAGTACTTC
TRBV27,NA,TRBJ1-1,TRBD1,CASSSHRGRTEAFF,TGTGCCAGCAGTTCCCACAGGGGACGCACTGAAGCTTTCTTT
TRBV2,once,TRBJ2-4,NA,CASSEYRGSKNIQYF,TGTGCCAGCAGTGAATATAGGGGTTCCAAAAACATTCAGTACTTC